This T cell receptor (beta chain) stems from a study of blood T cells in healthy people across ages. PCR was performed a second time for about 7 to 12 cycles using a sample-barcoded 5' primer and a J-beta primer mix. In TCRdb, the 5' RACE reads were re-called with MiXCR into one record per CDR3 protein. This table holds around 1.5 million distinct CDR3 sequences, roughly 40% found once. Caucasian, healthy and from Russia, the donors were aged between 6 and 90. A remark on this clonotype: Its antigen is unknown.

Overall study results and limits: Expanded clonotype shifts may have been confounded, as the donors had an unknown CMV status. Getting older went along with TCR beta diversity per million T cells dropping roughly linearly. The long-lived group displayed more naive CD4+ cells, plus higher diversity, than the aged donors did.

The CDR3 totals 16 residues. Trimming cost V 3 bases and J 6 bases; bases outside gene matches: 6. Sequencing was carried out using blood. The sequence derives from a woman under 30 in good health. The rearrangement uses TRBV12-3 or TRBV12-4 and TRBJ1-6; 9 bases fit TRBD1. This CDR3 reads CASSLTGGRGNSPLHF. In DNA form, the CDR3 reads TGTGCCAGCAGTTTGACAGGGGGAAGAGGTAATTCACCCCTCCACTTT.